Listed below are T cell receptor beta chains from one sample, sequenced in a study of shared clonotypes between healthy human individuals. TCRdb's copy holds only in-frame clones and misses some; the assay was immunoSEQ multiplex PCR. The top ten clones hold about 2% of a sample with approximately 720,000 clones, around 72% of them seen once. The sequenced sample consisted of memory CD4+ T cells sorted from blood. The receptor set was obtained from a woman aged 25 to 39 in good health. Both conserved end residues are part of each CDR3. A D gene is named only where the DNA matches it firmly. Only part of the rows carry a size: once, few, many, or a class if the clone is expanded.

J gene | clone size | V gene | D gene | CDR3 protein
TRBJ2-2 | NA | TRBV6-1 | NA | CASSGQKNTGELFF
TRBJ2-7 | NA | TRBV7-8 | NA | CASSLSGLGSYEQYF
TRBJ2-7 | NA | TRBV6-6 | NA | CASTGSTSYEQYF
NA | few | TRBV19 | NA | CASSLEGAGAANSYEQYF
TRBJ2-7 | NA | TRBV2 | TRBD1 | CASEEQGLGAEQYF
TRBJ2-3 | NA | TRBV6-5 | TRBD2 | CASSPASGGAKAF
TRBJ2-3 | NA | TRBV27 | NA | CASTRIGVYSNGITDTQYF
TRBJ1-3 | many | TRBV7-8 | TRBD1 | CASSNHRGTGNTIYF
TRBJ2-7 | NA | TRBV21-1 | NA | CASSKARAANLGEQYF
TRBJ1-5 | NA | TRBV12-2 | NA | CASRLVLGSQPQHF
TRBJ2-3 | few | TRBV5-6 | NA | CASRWGGDTQYF
TRBJ2-1 | NA | TRBV19 | NA | CASSQSGEYFNEQFF
TRBJ1-1 | NA | TRBV28 | NA | CASSSPSVGGTEAFF
TRBJ2-2 | NA | TRBV27 | TRBD2 | CASSFRLAGVGTGELFF
TRBJ2-2 | NA | TRBV2 | TRBD1 | CASLWDSDTGELFF
TRBJ2-3 | NA | TRBV5-1 | NA | CASSLVSGTDTQYF
TRBJ1-5 | once | TRBV19 | TRBD1 | CASSRGQGFQPQHF
TRBJ1-4 | NA | TRBV13 | NA | CASSPGGASEKLFF
TRBJ1-1 | NA | TRBV5-1 | TRBD1 | CASSFTGGGMNTEAFF
TRBJ2-3 | NA | TRBV10-2 | TRBD2 | CASSEIAGEADTQYF
TRBJ2-1 | NA | TRBV21-1 | NA | CASSKGQSSYNEQFF
TRBJ2-5 | NA | TRBV5-1 | NA | CASSLRIGRLQETQYF
TRBJ2-7 | NA | TRBV19 | TRBD2 | CASSITLAGVYEQYF
TRBJ2-7 | NA | TRBV5-4 | TRBD2 | CASSHTDIAGFEQYF
TRBJ2-1 | NA | TRBV11-2 | NA | CASSLGGTRVEQFF
TRBJ1-3 | NA | TRBV29-1 | TRBD1 | CSVKGDRASGNTIYF
TRBJ2-3 | NA | TRBV18 | NA | CASSRVPADTQYF
TRBJ2-2 | few | TRBV28 | TRBD2 | CASTPPRWGGTGELFF
TRBJ2-2 | NA | TRBV11-3 | NA | CASSQGTFTGELFF
TRBJ1-5 | NA | TRBV2 | NA | CASSPSGGAFGQPQHF
TRBJ2-7 | few | TRBV27 | TRBD2 | CASSSVPPGTSGSYEQYF
TRBJ1-2 | NA | TRBV25-1 | NA | CASSEVVGIAGYTF
TRBJ2-1 | few | TRBV7-9 | NA | CASSLRTGSYNEQFF
TRBJ2-3 | NA | TRBV2 | TRBD2 | CASSQLAFSDTQYF
TRBJ2-7 | NA | TRBV18 | NA | CASSPDSSYEQYF
TRBJ2-1 | few | TRBV7-9 | NA | CASSPGLAIGEQFF
TRBJ1-2 | NA | TRBV28 | NA | CASSLRANYGYTF